This TCR beta chain was sequenced for a study of T cell responses to AZD1222 COVID-19 vaccine (dated by TCRdb to the early 2020s). The study in broad terms: AZD1222 recipients with second doses at about 4 weeks or about 12 weeks were pooled, because spike-specific TCR depth and breadth did not differ between schedules. Trial participants were enrolled into age subgroups of 18-55, 56-69 and 70-plus years, which contained approximately 150, 30 and 60 TCR-sequenced participants, respectively. A total of just over 230 trial participants underwent TCR sequencing, of whom around 200 received two doses of AZD1222 and 26 received two doses of the MenACWY control vaccine. General study outcomes and caveats: The 56-69-year group was small, and its depth increase did not reach significance, likely because of low power. Because no day 14 peak-response samples were available, the repertoires could be characterized only after the peak T cell response. CD4 TCRs associated with the vaccine covered the entire spike protein, and the dominant responses were in regions 160-218 and 743-854. A significant rise in spike-specific TCR breadth and depth was observed after two AZD1222 doses relative to day 0 and relative to MenACWY recipients. Epitopes outside the regions mutated in the B.1.351 and B.1.1.7 variants were reportedly recognized by nearly half of the unique spike-specific TCRs. Participants were mostly white British and included more females than males, and it was suggested by the authors that clonal diversity may have been underestimated. Conclusions about previously exposed vaccinees are limited because only six or seven AZD1222 recipients were SARS-CoV-2 seropositive at baseline.

The CDR3 regions of human TCRbeta chains were analyzed by immunosequencing. The study's own analysis went as follows. TCRs in the repertoires were matched against a reference library of SARS-CoV-2-specific TCRs that had been generated with the MIRA antigen-specificity platform. Breadth was defined as the fraction of unique TCRs that were SARS-CoV-2-associated, and depth was defined as the fraction of total T cells that were SARS-CoV-2-associated. Using the MIRA data, each spike-specific TCR was assigned both to the spike region to which the TCR was reactive and to a CD4 or CD8 class. Log10-transformed breadth and depth values were compared by one-way ANOVA with Sidak's multiple comparisons tests. What TCRdb holds here is the immuneACCESS table cut down to in-frame rearrangements. Part of the clones is not present; checked against another copy, under half of the missing clones reflect an unresolved V gene, and the others are unexplained. V and J calls and clone size are copied from that table; D and trimming were computed from the DNA. For this sample the table gives 73,000 or so clones, of which roughly four fifths were detected only once. About 5.6% of the sample is taken by the ten largest.

Concerning this clone itself: This clone's antigen is unknown. No much larger clone exists at a distance of one base, and base qualities are not known.

The sample's time point label, in plain terms: baseline before first vaccination. Samples from vaccinated people were obtained from the UK trials COV001 and COV002, which included a single-blind randomized controlled phase 2/3 trial of AZD1222 (ChAdOx1 nCoV-19) in healthy adults. Trial participant PBMC samples were collected at day 0 and day 28 after the second dose for TCRbeta chain sequencing. The sample in question was peripheral blood, obtained on day 0 of AZD1222 vaccination. The clonotype originates from an adult in good health.

The CDR3 corresponds to CASSLDNNYGYTF. The DNA is TGTGCCAGCAGCCTGGACAATAACTATGGCTACACCTTC. The rearrangement combines TRBV7-2 with TRBJ1-2; D gene: possibly TRBD1, on 5 matching bases. Deletion took 5 bases off V and 1 base off J, with a span of 8 bases between the germline ends. Measured from the cysteine to the phenylalanine, the CDR3 is 13 residues long. The DNA shown is the 39-base CDR3, in frame from base 1. Per the germline V gene, SGHTA is the CDR1 and FQGNSA is the CDR2. With the portions outside the CDR3 filled from the reference TRBV7-2 and TRBJ1-2 genes, the complete variable region becomes GAGVSQSPSNKVTEKGKDVELRCDPISGHTALYWYRQSLGQGLEFLIYFQGNSAPDKSGLPSDRFSAERTGGSVSTLTIQRTQQEDSAVYLCASSLDNNYGYTFGSGTRLTVV.